The 6 T cell receptor beta chains below all came from one sample that was sequenced in a study of identifying expanded T cells in peripheral blood. The repertoire was sequenced with immunoSEQ multiplex PCR; TCRdb's copy has only in-frame clones and lacks some. The table has about 83,000 clones, about nine tenths seen once. Source material: blood. The source of these receptors is a person between 18 and 75 years old in good health.

The chain combines TRBV7-2 with TRBJ2-7, with TRBD1 as a possible D gene (7 bases). V dropped 4 bases and J dropped 2 bases, with 12 bases sitting between them. Germline V lookup: CDR1 SGHTA, CDR2 FQGNSA. The CDR3 spans 14 residues. CDR3 in amino acids: CASSWRDRTYEQYF. The CDR3 coding sequence is TGTGCCAGCAGCTGGAGGGACAGAACCTACGAGCAGTACTTC. Based on the CDR3 plus reference TRBV7-2 and TRBJ2-7, the full variable domain is GAGVSQSPSNKVTEKGKDVELRCDPISGHTALYWYRQSLGQGLEFLIYFQGNSAPDKSGLPSDRFSAERTGGSVSTLTIQRTQQEDSAVYLCASSWRDRTYEQYFGPGTRLTVT.

The chain has TRBV7-2 and TRBJ2-3; D possibly uses TRBD1 or TRBD2 (5 bases each). With 4 bases removed from V and 5 bases from J, the gap between germline ends came to 25 bases. Per germline, CDR1 SGHTA and CDR2 FQGNSA. The CDR3 extends over 18 amino acids. The CDR3 DNA is TGTGCCAGCAGCTCGAAAAAACCGGGACCAAGGACCCAAGATACGCAGTATTTT. Translating gives CASSSKKPGPRTQDTQYF.

DNA of the CDR3: TGTGCCAGCAGCTCGTCCGGGACGATTAGCAGAGAGACCCAGTACTTC. It codes for CASSSSGTISRETQYF. This chain joins TRBV9 and TRBJ2-5; the D gene could be TRBD1 or TRBD2 (5 bases each). Between the trimmed V and J ends, which lost 4 bases and 4 bases, there was a span of 20 bases. CDR3 size: 16 residues. From germline, CDR1 is SGDLS and CDR2 YYNGEE.

J is TRBJ2-3 and V is TRBV7-2; TRBD2 matches 9 bases. Germline assignment: CDR1 SGHTA and CDR2 FQGNSA. There are 15 residues in the CDR3. V was pared by 5 bases and J by 9 bases, with 12 bases of the junction left unmatched. CDR3 nucleotide sequence: TGTGCCAGCAGCCGCCTAGCGGGGTCAAAGGAAACGCAGTATTTT. Its protein product is CASSRLAGSKETQYF.

The chain has TRBV5-1 and TRBJ1-6; weak D call: TRBD1 (6 bases). The CDR3 has 14 residues. Germline V gene data show CDR1 as SGHRS and CDR2 as YFSETQ. V dropped 5 bases and J dropped 5 bases, with 11 bases sitting between them. The CDR3 here is CASRRTEDNSPLHF. CDR3 DNA sequence: TGCGCCAGCAGAAGGACAGAAGATAATTCACCCCTCCACTTT.

The J gene is TRBJ2-7, the V gene TRBV28, with 10 positions matching TRBD1. This CDR3 region has 16 residues. Germline V gene data show CDR1 as MDHEN and CDR2 as SYDVKM. The ends lost 4 bases at V and 3 bases at J; junction bases unmatched: 9. The DNA for the CDR3 is TGTGCCAGCAGTTCCCATGGACAGGGGGATATCTACGAGCAGTACTTC. Its protein is CASSSHGQGDIYEQYF. Complete variable domain (other parts from reference TRBV28 and TRBJ2-7): DVKVTQSSRYLVKRTGEKVFLECVQDMDHENMFWYRQDPGLGLRLIYFSYDVKMKEKGDIPEGYSVSREKKERFSLILESASTNQTSMYLCASSSHGQGDIYEQYFGPGTRLTVT.